What follows are 32 T cell receptor beta chains derived from one specimen sequenced in a study of technical replicates of blood from several donors. Produced via immunoSEQ multiplex PCR; TCRdb's table is partial and in-frame only. The sample carries 80,000 or so clones, around 94% recorded once. The sample was T cells isolated from PBMCs. All receptors come from a human donor in good health.

The V call is TRBV30, the J call TRBJ1-1; no reliable D call. This CDR3 is 10 amino acids long. CDR1 and CDR2 (germline): GTSNPN, SVGIG (reference sequence). Trimming took off 3 bases at V and 8 bases at J, with 7 bases between the two ends. For the CDR3, the DNA is TGTGCCTGGAGAGAGGTCGAAGCTTTCTTT. Protein product: CAWREVEAFF.

This chain connects TRBV7-3 to TRBJ2-7; possibly TRBD2 for D (5 bases). V was shortened by 2 bases and J by 0 bases, with 8 bases between the two germline ends. Germline CDR1 and CDR2: SGHTA and FQGTGA. The CDR3 runs to 14 residues. The CDR3 DNA is TGTGCCAGCAGCTTAGTGGGGAGCTCCTACGAGCAGTACTTC. Encoded protein: CASSLVGSSYEQYF.

The genes are TRBV6-1 and TRBJ1-5, with 8 bases that match TRBD1. CDR1 is MNHNS and CDR2 is SASEGT in the germline V gene. With V trimmed by 8 bases and J by 1 base, 4 bases remained unmatched. The CDR3 contains 14 residues. The CDR3, as DNA: TGTGCCAGCCAGGGGGCCTGGAGCAATCAGCCCCAGCATTTT. Protein: CASQGAWSNQPQHF.

In its sample, this clone was seen once. The chain recombines TRBV18 with TRBJ2-7, with TRBD1 matching over 11 bases. V lost 3 bases, J lost 0 bases, and 4 bases stayed unmatched. The CDR3 sequence is 16 residues long. Germline CDR1 reads KGHSH; CDR2 reads LQKENI. The CDR3 coding sequence is TGTGCCAGCTCACCCGTGGGACAGGGGGGCTCCTACGAGCAGTACTTC. Protein product: CASSPVGQGGSYEQYF.

The DNA of the CDR3 is TGTGCCAGCACCTACAGGGGACGGGCAGATACGCAGTATTTT. Its translation: CASTYRGRADTQYF. V usage is TRBV11-3 and J usage is TRBJ2-3; TRBD1 matches at 7 bases. J lost 4 bases, V lost 7 bases, and 8 bases had no gene match. CDR1 and CDR2 (germline): SGHNT, YENEEA. The CDR3 contains 14 residues.

The CDR3 coding sequence is TGTGCCAGCAGCTTGTCATTTTGGGGCTCACCCGGGGAGCTGTTTTTT. Residues: CASSLSFWGSPGELFF. The rearrangement links TRBV11-3 to TRBJ2-2; possible D gene TRBD1, 5 bases. The CDR3 spans 16 residues. Trimming took off 3 bases at V and 6 bases at J, with 17 bases between the two ends. Germline CDR1 and CDR2: SGHNT and YENEEA.

CDR3 loop: CASSLARPRILAGVDTDTQYF. Written as DNA, the CDR3 is TGTGCCAGCAGCTTAGCGCGCCCGCGAATACTAGCGGGAGTGGATACAGATACGCAGTATTTT. The chain is built from TRBV7-6 and TRBJ2-3; 11 positions match TRBD2. CDR1 and CDR2 (germline): SGHVS, FNYEAQ. Trimming at V came to 0 bases and at J to 3 bases, leaving 17 bases not matched to a gene. This CDR3 comprises 21 residues.

The rearrangement links TRBV7-3 to TRBJ2-4; no reliable D call. Germline-derived CDR1 and CDR2 are SGHTA and FQGTGA. Trimming pared 5 bases from V and 0 bases from J, leaving 11 bases between. This CDR3 is built from 15 residues. CDR3 DNA: TGTGCCAGCAGCCCCCCTATTCGAGCCAAAAACATTCAGTACTTC. Protein product: CASSPPIRAKNIQYF. Combining the CDR3 with reference TRBV7-3 and TRBJ2-4 gives the whole variable domain GAGVSQTPSNKVTEKGKYVELRCDPISGHTALYWYRQSLGQGPEFLIYFQGTGAADDSGLPNDRFFAVRPEGSVSTLKIQRTERGDSAVYLCASSPPIRAKNIQYFGAGTRLSVL.

The chain is built from TRBV7-3 and TRBJ1-1; D call uncertain. Germline V gene sequence: CDR1 SGHTA, CDR2 FQGTGA. This CDR3 is 13 amino acids long. V was pared by 5 bases and J by 1 base, with 8 bases between. CDR3 in DNA: TGTGCCAGCAGCCCAACACAGAACACTGAAGCTTTCTTT. It is translated as CASSPTQNTEAFF.

The rearrangement links TRBV4-1 to TRBJ2-3, with 7 bases aligning to TRBD2. From germline, CDR1 is MGHRA and CDR2 YSYEKL. The junction had 4 bases not matched to a gene; V was cut back by 5 bases and J by 2 bases. This CDR3 is 14 amino acids long. CDR3 sequence (DNA): TGCGCCAGCAGCGGAGGGAGGGCCACAGATACGCAGTATTTT. Translating gives CASSGGRATDTQYF.

The CDR3 DNA follows: TGTGCCAGCAGTGAAAGTACTCAGAACACTGAAGCTTTCTTT. It encodes CASSESTQNTEAFF. The chain combines TRBV2 with TRBJ1-1; D ambiguous. CDR3 length: 14 amino acids. V lost 2 bases to trimming and J lost 1 base, with 8 bases between them. Germline V gives CDR1 SNHLY, CDR2 FYNNEI. The entire variable domain, with the rest obtained from reference TRBV2 and TRBJ1-1, is as follows: EPEVTQTPSHQVTQMGQEVILRCVPISNHLYFYWYRQILGQKVEFLVSFYNNEISEKSEIFDDQFSVERPDGSNFTLKIRSTKLEDSAMYFCASSESTQNTEAFFGQGTRLTVV.

The genes are TRBV7-8 and TRBJ2-3; TRBD1 matches at 8 bases. The CDR3 extends over 16 amino acids. V was pared by 4 bases and J by 6 bases, with 12 bases of the junction left unmatched. The germline V gene has CDR1 SGHVS and CDR2 FQNEAQ. The CDR3, as DNA: TGTGCCAGCAGCTCCAATCGTGGACAGGGTGAGGATACGCAGTATTTT. It specifies CASSSNRGQGEDTQYF.

This rearrangement joins TRBV4-1 to TRBJ1-2, with TRBD1 as a possible D gene (6 bases). Germline values: CDR1 MGHRA, CDR2 YSYEKL. There are 13 residues in the CDR3. Trimming left V 2 bases short and J 6 bases short, with 10 bases between. The CDR3 loop reads CASSQQGMDGYTF. The CDR3 DNA reads as TGCGCCAGCAGCCAACAGGGGATGGATGGCTACACCTTC.

This chain joins TRBV27 and TRBJ2-7; 7 positions agree with TRBD1. The germline gives CDR1 MNHEY, CDR2 SMNVEV (reference sequence). The CDR3 is 15 amino acids. V shed 3 bases, J shed 4 bases, and the junction held 9 bases outside the gene matches. The CDR3 region is CASSFAQGSGYEQYF. The DNA of the CDR3 is TGTGCCAGCAGTTTCGCACAGGGGTCTGGGTACGAGCAGTACTTC.

This chain connects TRBV25-1 to TRBJ1-1; 7 bases line up with TRBD1. This CDR3 is built from 14 residues. Germline-derived CDR1 and CDR2 are MGHDK and SYGVNS. Trimming removed 4 bases from V and 7 bases from J; junction bases left unmatched: 9. CDR3 sequence: CASSVAGNRGEAFF. The CDR3 DNA sequence: TGTGCCAGCAGTGTGGCAGGGAACAGGGGTGAAGCTTTCTTT.

The chain employs TRBV28 and TRBJ2-7, with 7 bases that match TRBD1. Per germline, CDR1 MDHEN and CDR2 SYDVKM. This CDR3 is 14 amino acids long. V shed 10 bases, J shed 5 bases, and the junction held 14 bases outside the gene matches. Here the CDR3 reads CAIAAGGSSNEQYF. The CDR3 DNA is TGTGCCATTGCGGCAGGGGGATCATCGAACGAGCAGTACTTC.

V and J are TRBV30 and TRBJ2-7; perhaps TRBD1 as D (6 bases). Deletions cut 0 bases from V and 5 bases from J, with 8 bases between. The CDR3 has 12 amino acids. The germline CDR1 and CDR2 sequences are GTSNPN and SVGIG (reference sequence). The CDR3 DNA reads as TGTGCCTGGAGTGTGGGGGCCAACGAGCAGTACTTC. Protein product: CAWSVGANEQYF.

The chain combines TRBV9 with TRBJ2-2, with 7 positions matching TRBD2. The CDR3 length is 15 residues. J lost 2 bases, V lost 3 bases, and 4 bases had no gene match. CDR1 is SGDLS, CDR2 YYNGEE, per germline. The CDR3 sequence: CASSAGTINTGELFF. The CDR3 DNA reads TGTGCCAGCAGCGCGGGGACTATTAACACCGGGGAGCTGTTTTTT.

This clone was observed once. The chain carries TRBV5-4 and TRBJ2-1; 7 nucleotides match TRBD1. Germline V CDR1 and CDR2: SGHNT, YYREEE (reference sequence). The CDR3 is made up of 15 amino acids. With V trimmed by 4 bases and J by 2 bases, 6 bases remained unmatched. CDR3 loop: CASSPKTGTYNEQFF. For the CDR3, the DNA is TGTGCCAGCAGCCCGAAGACAGGGACCTACAATGAGCAGTTCTTC.

This clone turned up a few times. V gene TRBV4-2 combines with J gene TRBJ2-1, with TRBD2 identical over 10 bases. With 6 bases clipped from V and 5 bases from J, the junction kept 10 bases outside the gene matches. The CDR3 length is 16 residues. CDR1 is LGHNA and CDR2 is YNFKEQ in the germline V gene. The CDR3 nucleotides are TGTGCCAGCAGGAAGCGGGAGGGGAGCTTAGACAATGAGCAGTTCTTC. Encoded protein: CASRKREGSLDNEQFF.

The chain has TRBV9 and TRBJ2-5, with 7 bases identical to TRBD1. The CDR3 consists of 13 residues. With V trimmed by 3 bases and J by 3 bases, 2 bases remained unmatched. Germline V gives CDR1 SGDLS, CDR2 YYNGEE. CDR3 in amino acids: CASSADREETQYF. The CDR3 nucleotides are TGTGCCAGCAGCGCCGACAGGGAAGAGACCCAGTACTTC.

This chain joins TRBV7-6 and TRBJ2-1, with 8 positions matching TRBD2. Germline CDR1 and CDR2: SGHVS and FNYEAQ. The CDR3 contains 15 residues. After removal of 3 bases from V and 4 bases from J, the junction contained 5 bases not matched to a gene. The CDR3 reads CASSFQRGNYNEQFF. In DNA, the CDR3 is TGTGCCAGCAGCTTCCAGCGGGGGAATTACAATGAGCAGTTCTTC.

The V gene is TRBV2, the J gene TRBJ1-1, with D possibly being TRBD1 (6 bases). Trimming cost V 2 bases and J 1 base, with 17 bases left between them. Germline values: CDR1 SNHLY, CDR2 FYNNEI. CDR3 length: 17 residues. The CDR3 nucleotides read TGTGCCAGCAGTGAAAGGTCCTTACAGGGAAGGAACACTGAAGCTTTCTTT. Amino acid sequence: CASSERSLQGRNTEAFF.

This rearrangement joins TRBV5-6 to TRBJ2-5, with 8 bases identical to TRBD2. Germline values: CDR1 SGHDT, CDR2 YYEEEE. This CDR3 is 15 amino acids long. V gave up 2 bases and J gave up 5 bases; unmatched junction bases: 8. The CDR3 is CASSFSGGGVETQYF. The CDR3 DNA reads TGTGCCAGCAGCTTTTCGGGAGGGGGGGTGGAGACCCAGTACTTC.

This sequence joins TRBV7-9 and TRBJ2-1; 9 bases fit TRBD2. This CDR3 comprises 15 residues. V gave up 5 bases and J gave up 2 bases; unmatched junction bases: 4. Germline CDR1 reads SEHNR; CDR2 reads FQNEAQ (reference sequence). The chain's CDR3 is CASSPSGEAYNEQFF. In DNA form, the CDR3 reads TGTGCCAGCAGCCCTAGCGGGGAGGCCTACAATGAGCAGTTCTTC.

The V and J genes are TRBV4-1 and TRBJ2-5; possible D gene TRBD2, 5 bases. This CDR3 has 14 residues. Germline CDR1 is MGHRA and CDR2 is YSYEKL. Trimming pared 0 bases from V and 5 bases from J, leaving 10 bases between. CDR3 residues: CASSQDGNSETQYF. The CDR3 DNA sequence: TGCGCCAGCAGCCAAGACGGGAATTCGGAGACCCAGTACTTC.

The chain couples TRBV30 to TRBJ2-7; D is ambiguous. Germline V lookup: CDR1 GTSNPN, CDR2 SVGIG (reference sequence). Trimming removed 0 bases at V and 0 bases at J, with 12 bases between. The CDR3 sequence is 15 residues long. The CDR3 loop reads CAWSVGLGSSYEQYF. The CDR3 nucleotides read TGTGCCTGGAGTGTTGGTCTAGGCAGCTCCTACGAGCAGTACTTC. Together with reference TRBV30 and TRBJ2-7, the CDR3 gives the full variable domain: SQTIHQWPATLVQPVGSPLSLECTVEGTSNPNLYWYRQAAGRGLQLLFYSVGIGQISSEVPQNLSASRPQDRQFILSSKKLLLSDSGFYLCAWSVGLGSSYEQYFGPGTRLTVT.

This rearrangement joins TRBV11-2 to TRBJ2-3; possible D gene TRBD2, 6 bases. The CDR3 is 14 amino acids. V was clipped by 1 base and J by 2 bases, with 7 bases between them. From germline, CDR1 is SGHAT and CDR2 FQNNGV. CDR3 residues: CASSLVGLTDTQYF. The CDR3, as DNA: TGTGCCAGCAGCTTAGTGGGACTCACAGATACGCAGTATTTT.

This sequence joins TRBV5-1 and TRBJ2-6, with unresolved D. The V and J ends lost 0 bases and 0 bases respectively, with 7 bases between them. Germline CDR1 SGHRS, CDR2 YFSETQ. The CDR3 has 16 amino acids. The CDR3 DNA sequence: TGCGCCAGCAGCTTGGAAGCTTCCTCTGGGGCCAACGTCCTGACTTTC. Translating gives CASSLEASSGANVLTF.

A remark on this clone: Other DNA sequences within the sample encode an identical CDR3. The chain uses TRBV28 and TRBJ2-5; 9 bases match TRBD2. Germline CDR1 and CDR2: MDHEN and SYDVKM. Losses at the gene ends were 7 bases for V and 5 bases for J; bases not matched to a gene: 5. The CDR3 sequence is 13 residues long. This CDR3 is CASTLAGDETQYF. Here the CDR3 DNA reads TGTGCCAGCACGTTAGCGGGAGATGAGACCCAGTACTTC.

V usage is TRBV7-2 and J usage is TRBJ2-2, with TRBD2 as a possible D gene (6 bases). Germline V gives CDR1 SGHTA, CDR2 FQGNSA. V was trimmed by 4 bases and J by 6 bases, leaving 9 bases between them. This CDR3 is 13 amino acids long. The CDR3 region has the DNA TGTGCCAGCAGCTACGGGGAGGCCGGGGAGCTGTTTTTT. Protein product: CASSYGEAGELFF.

The rearrangement joins TRBV28 to TRBJ2-1, with 8 bases that match TRBD2. The V and J ends lost 3 bases and 8 bases, in that order; junction bases with no gene match: 9. This CDR3 has 15 residues. From germline, CDR1 is MDHEN and CDR2 SYDVKM. This CDR3 reads CASSLISGSIDEQFF. CDR3 coding DNA: TGTGCCAGCAGTTTGATAAGCGGGAGTATAGATGAGCAGTTCTTC.